These T cell receptor beta chains were read from a single sample in a study of hypomethylating agent response in myelodysplastic syndrome. TCRdb keeps only in-frame clones here, not all; method: immunoSEQ multiplex PCR. The sample records some 4,600 clones, around 82% being singletons. The source was bone marrow, collected before or after starting hypomethylating agent treatment for myelodysplastic syndrome (not recorded which). The receptors derive from a human donor with myelodysplastic syndrome. CDR3s leave out the opening cysteine and the closing phenylalanine or tryptophan.

V	CDR3
TRBV12-5	ASGLVPGGKMPDGYT
TRBV28	ASSSAKSKNTIY
TRBV21-1	ATPQGALPRAGELF
TRBV30	AWSSNSNSPLH
TRBV7-8	ASSLALLGTTRSPLH
TRBV7-2	ASSLVGGMETQY
TRBV5-8	ASSWGSYGYT
TRBV19	ASRTEAQNQPQH
TRBV9	ASSPRDTSGYGYT
TRBV19	ASSPLNQPQH
TRBV15	ATSRDPGTGDIQY
TRBV6-5	ASSGTGNQPQH
TRBV30	AWSVRGYQPQH
TRBV11-2	ASSQDGLKEKLF
TRBV12-5	ASAPGPGGEKLF
TRBV7-2	ASSQGSDTQY
TRBV7-2	ASSFSGDYYEQY
TRBV6-4	ASSGSGQGFGYT
TRBV18	ASSVSGAPAWKNTEAF
TRBV6-6	ASSLGTGGSNGYT
TRBV25-1	ASSAARQGRREKLF
TRBV9	ASSKYNVEGNTIY
TRBV30	AWSVPPLPYEQY
TRBV10-3	AISDMGEKLF
TRBV5-1	ASLKHSNQPQH
TRBV28	ASSGDGSFNEKLF
TRBV6-6	ASTPGLGLETQY
TRBV5-1	ASRGPYGYT
TRBV9	ASSEQGYNQPQH
TRBV7-8	ASSLDRQPQH
TRBV4-1	ASSEPRNYGYT
TRBV5-1	ASSLSGGEDTIY
TRBV5-4	ASTLQGGPYEQY
TRBV7-6	ASSLGQVQETQY
TRBV6-5	ASSYSSPRKQY
TRBV25-1	ASSLGSSNTEAF
TRBV19	ATLPQEQGGYNQPQH
TRBV5-4	ASSLQQNTEAF
TRBV2	ASSDQGVPNTGELF
TRBV12-5	ASGYPGYEQY
TRBV5-6	ASSLLDQRGVYNEQF
TRBV4-1	ASSQLAGGQETQY
TRBV14	ASSQGSEAAGGNEKLF
TRBV6-5	ASTQGNGSPLH
TRBV7-6	ASSSRSGVNTEAF
TRBV5-1	ASREDNNEQF
TRBV5-1	ASSPRPGNPSVGEQF
TRBV29-1	SVESIWQGANNEQF
TRBV29-1	SASQGGNQPQH
TRBV2	ASSGDGRNQPQH
TRBV4-3	ASSQESGVNSPLH
TRBV5-1	ASSLRGGGTDTQY